The next 14 T cell receptor beta chains were all read from a single sample in a study of blood T cell repertoires in COVID-19. Libraries were prepared by immunoSEQ multiplex PCR; TCRdb keeps only in-frame clonotypes and omits some of them. The table includes fewer than 300,000 clones, approximately 89% detected once. The material sequenced was peripheral blood. All receptors come from a woman under 40 with COVID-19, enrolled during active disease.

The chain carries TRBV27 and TRBJ1-6; perhaps TRBD1 as D (6 bases). CDR3 length equals 17 residues. Trimming cost V 0 bases and J 6 bases, with 15 bases left between them. The V gene's germline CDR1 is MNHEY and CDR2 SMNVEV (reference sequence). The CDR3 DNA reads TGTGCCAGCAGTTTATCGTCAGGGGCCTTATCTAATTCACCCCTCCACTTT. This encodes CASSLSSGALSNSPLHF.

The chain carries TRBV4-1 and TRBJ1-1; D uncertain. This CDR3 is 16 amino acids long. Germline-derived CDR1 and CDR2 are MGHRA and YSYEKL. V shed 0 bases and J shed 1 base, with 12 bases lying between them. CDR3 coding DNA: TGCGCCAGCAGCCAAGAGGGTCGGGTTTCGAACACTGAAGCTTTCTTT. It is translated as CASSQEGRVSNTEAFF.

V gene TRBV2 combines with J gene TRBJ2-3; 12 bases match TRBD2. Germline CDR1 SNHLY, CDR2 FYNNEI. J was trimmed by 2 bases and V by 5 bases; bases with no gene match: 2. The CDR3 consists of 15 residues. CDR3 protein: CASSRLAGATDTQYF. CDR3 sequence (DNA): TGTGCCAGCAGTCGACTAGCGGGGGCCACAGATACGCAGTATTTT.

This clone was recorded only once. The chain has TRBV19 and TRBJ2-3; D gene unclear. V was cut by 3 bases and J by 0 bases, with 7 bases left in between. This CDR3 is built from 14 residues. Germline V lookup: CDR1 LNHDA, CDR2 SQIVND (reference sequence). CDR3 loop: CASSIIGSTDTQYF. CDR3 sequence (DNA): TGTGCCAGTAGTATTATCGGGAGCACAGATACGCAGTATTTT.

This sequence joins TRBV9 and TRBJ2-5; TRBD2 aligns across 9 bases. The CDR3 runs to 17 residues. CDR1 is SGDLS, CDR2 YYNGEE, per germline. Trimming took 0 bases from V and 4 from J; bases not matched to a gene: 10. The CDR3 sequence: CASSVAAGGTRGETQYF. The DNA of the CDR3 is TGTGCCAGCAGCGTAGCAGCGGGAGGCACCCGGGGAGAGACCCAGTACTTC. Looking up the rest from reference TRBV9 and TRBJ2-5 gives the full variable domain: DSGVTQTPKHLITATGQRVTLRCSPRSGDLSVYWYQQSLDQGLQFLIQYYNGEERAKGNILERFSAQQFPDLHSELNLSSLELGDSALYFCASSVAAGGTRGETQYFGPGTRLLVL.

This chain joins TRBV5-8 and TRBJ2-2, with a possible D match to TRBD2 (6 bases). From germline, CDR1 is SGHTS and CDR2 YDEGEE. CDR3 length: 15 residues. The V end lost 4 bases, the J end lost 4 bases, and 14 bases lay between the germline ends. CDR3 in amino acids: CASSRRESGTGELFF. The CDR3 coding sequence is TGTGCCAGCAGCCGACGGGAGTCGGGCACCGGGGAGCTGTTTTTT.

This chain joins TRBV28 and TRBJ1-6; D unresolved. CDR1 is MDHEN, CDR2 SYDVKM, per germline. The CDR3 covers 13 residues. V lost 8 bases and J 7 bases, leaving 12 bases between the germline ends. CDR3 amino acids: CASGQMRNSPLHF. The CDR3 bases are TGTGCCAGCGGCCAGATGAGGAATTCACCCCTCCACTTT.

This clone has a single count. The chain combines TRBV29-1 with TRBJ1-1; the match to TRBD1 covers 8 bases. CDR3 length equals 14 residues. V gave up 5 bases and J gave up 6 bases; unmatched junction bases: 11. The germline CDR1 and CDR2 sequences are SQVTM and ANQGSEA. The CDR3 nucleotides are TGCAGCGTTCTACCCCGGACAGGGAAGGCTGAAGCTTTCTTT. Protein product: CSVLPRTGKAEAFF.

The V and J genes are TRBV5-1 and TRBJ2-7; 7 bases match TRBD2. The CDR3 is made up of 15 amino acids. V was pared by 4 bases and J by 3 bases, with 10 bases of the junction left unmatched. The germline gives CDR1 SGHRS, CDR2 YFSETQ. CDR3 bases: TGCGCCAGCAGCCTCCTGGCGGGAGAGATCTACGAGCAGTACTTC. Translating gives CASSLLAGEIYEQYF. Variable domain in full (rest from reference TRBV5-1 and TRBJ2-7): KAGVTQTPRYLIKTRGQQVTLSCSPISGHRSVSWYQQTPGQGLQFLFEYFSETQRNKGNFPGRFSGRQFSNSRSEMNVSTLELGDSALYLCASSLLAGEIYEQYFGPGTRLTVT.

The chain is built from TRBV30 and TRBJ2-7; 7 bases map to TRBD2. Germline CDR1 reads GTSNPN; CDR2 reads SVGIG (reference sequence). CDR3 length: 12 residues. J lost 4 bases, V lost 2 bases, and 2 bases had no gene match. The CDR3 DNA sequence: TGTGCCTGGAGTAGCGGGACTTACGAGCAGTACTTC. It encodes CAWSSGTYEQYF.

CDR3 sequence: CASSSGGRGEQYF. Written as DNA, the CDR3 is TGTGCCAGCAGTTCTGGCGGGAGAGGTGAGCAGTACTTC. The gene calls are TRBV6-5 and TRBJ2-7; 7 positions match TRBD2. The germline V gene encodes CDR1 MNHEY and CDR2 SVGAGI. This CDR3 comprises 13 residues. The ends lost 4 bases at V and 7 bases at J; junction bases unmatched: 7.

This chain links TRBV30 with TRBJ2-7, with a tentative D call TRBD1 (6 bases). Between the trimmed V and J ends, which lost 4 bases and 2 bases, there was a span of 27 bases. The germline V gene has CDR1 GTSNPN and CDR2 SVGIG (reference sequence). The CDR3 runs to 18 residues. This CDR3 reads CAWTASTGSKPAPYEQYF. CDR3 DNA: TGTGCCTGGACGGCCTCCACAGGGAGCAAGCCAGCCCCCTACGAGCAGTACTTC.

This chain links TRBV5-1 with TRBJ2-2; 7 bases agree with TRBD1. The V gene's germline CDR1 is SGHRS and CDR2 YFSETQ. This CDR3 comprises 15 residues. With V trimmed by 4 bases and J by 3 bases, 6 bases remained unmatched. The CDR3 loop is CASSGPGTDTGELFF. For the CDR3, the DNA is TGCGCCAGCAGCGGACCCGGGACAGACACCGGGGAGCTGTTTTTT.

The chain links TRBV11-2 to TRBJ1-4; D is uncertain. The V end was cut by 5 bases, the J end by 14 bases, with 18 bases between. This CDR3 has 13 amino acids. From germline, CDR1 is SGHAT and CDR2 FQNNGV. CDR3 coding DNA: TGTGCCAGCAGCCCACTCCGGGAGTCCATGCTGTTTTTT. It specifies CASSPLRESMLFF.